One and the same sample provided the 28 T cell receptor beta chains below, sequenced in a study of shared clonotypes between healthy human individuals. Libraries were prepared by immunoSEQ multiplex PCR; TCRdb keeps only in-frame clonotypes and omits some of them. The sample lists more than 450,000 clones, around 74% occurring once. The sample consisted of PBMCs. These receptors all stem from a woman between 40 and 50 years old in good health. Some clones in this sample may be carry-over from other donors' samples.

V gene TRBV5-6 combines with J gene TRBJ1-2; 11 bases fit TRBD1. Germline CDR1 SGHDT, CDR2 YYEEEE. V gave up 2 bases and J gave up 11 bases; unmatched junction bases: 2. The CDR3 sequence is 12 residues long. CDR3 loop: CASSFGQGAYTF. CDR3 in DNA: TGTGCCAGCAGCTTCGGACAGGGGGCATACACCTTC.

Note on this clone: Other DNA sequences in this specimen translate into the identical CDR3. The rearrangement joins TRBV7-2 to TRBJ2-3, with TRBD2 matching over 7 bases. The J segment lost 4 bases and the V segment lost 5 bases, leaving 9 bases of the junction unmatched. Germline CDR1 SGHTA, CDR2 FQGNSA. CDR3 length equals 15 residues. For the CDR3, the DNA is TGTGCCAGCAGCCCGCGGGGCGGGAGTGCAGATACGCAGTATTTT. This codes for CASSPRGGSADTQYF. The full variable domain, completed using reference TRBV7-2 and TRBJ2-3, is GAGVSQSPSNKVTEKGKDVELRCDPISGHTALYWYRQSLGQGLEFLIYFQGNSAPDKSGLPSDRFSAERTGGSVSTLTIQRTQQEDSAVYLCASSPRGGSADTQYFGPGTRLTVL.

The CDR3 DNA follows: TGCGCCAGCAGCTCCCTGGGGGGGCTCGGTGAAAAACTGTTTTTT. Its translation: CASSSLGGLGEKLFF. The chain uses TRBV5-1 and TRBJ1-4, with D possibly being TRBD1 (6 bases). V lost 3 bases and J lost 7, with 16 bases in between. There are 15 residues in the CDR3. The V gene's germline CDR1 is SGHRS and CDR2 YFSETQ.

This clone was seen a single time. CDR3 sequence: CASSLRTSLFEAFF. Here the CDR3 DNA reads TGTGCCAGCAGTTTAAGGACGTCTCTCTTTGAAGCTTTCTTT. The chain recombines TRBV28 with TRBJ1-1; D is ambiguous. There are 14 residues in the CDR3. V was shortened by 2 bases and J by 7 bases, with 14 bases between the two germline ends. The germline CDR1 and CDR2 sequences are MDHEN and SYDVKM.

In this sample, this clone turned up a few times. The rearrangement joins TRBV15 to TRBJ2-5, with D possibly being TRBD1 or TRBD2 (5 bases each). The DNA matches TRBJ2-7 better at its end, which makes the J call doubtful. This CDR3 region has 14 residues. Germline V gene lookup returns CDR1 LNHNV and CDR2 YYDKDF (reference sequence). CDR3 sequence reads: CATSSWDQTYEQYF. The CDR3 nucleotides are TGTGCCACCAGCAGTTGGGACCAAACCTACGAGCAGTACTTC.

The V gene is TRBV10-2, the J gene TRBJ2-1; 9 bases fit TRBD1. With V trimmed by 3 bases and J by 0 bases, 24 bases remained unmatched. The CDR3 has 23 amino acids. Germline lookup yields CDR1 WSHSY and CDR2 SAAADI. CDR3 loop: CASSDPGQGGVWGLVNSYNEQFF. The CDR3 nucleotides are TGCGCCAGCAGTGACCCGGGACAGGGAGGAGTTTGGGGGTTGGTGAACTCCTACAATGAGCAGTTCTTC.

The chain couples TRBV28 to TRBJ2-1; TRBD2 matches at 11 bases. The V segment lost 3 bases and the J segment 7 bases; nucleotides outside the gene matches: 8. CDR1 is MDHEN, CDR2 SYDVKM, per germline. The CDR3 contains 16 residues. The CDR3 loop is CASSFPWASGRNEQFF. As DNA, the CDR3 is TGTGCCAGCAGTTTCCCCTGGGCTAGCGGGAGGAATGAGCAGTTCTTC.

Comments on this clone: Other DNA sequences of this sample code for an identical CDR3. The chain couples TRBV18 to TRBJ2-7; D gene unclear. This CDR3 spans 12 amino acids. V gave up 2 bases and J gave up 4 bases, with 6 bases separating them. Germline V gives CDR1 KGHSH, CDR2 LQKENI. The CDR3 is CASSPARYEQYF. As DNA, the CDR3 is TGTGCCAGCTCACCAGCGAGATACGAGCAGTACTTC.

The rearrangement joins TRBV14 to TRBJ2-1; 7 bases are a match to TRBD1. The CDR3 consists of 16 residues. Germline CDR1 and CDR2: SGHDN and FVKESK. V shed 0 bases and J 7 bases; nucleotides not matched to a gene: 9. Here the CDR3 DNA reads TGTGCCAGCAGCCAAGAAAGCCAGGGGGTGAGGAATGAGCAGTTCTTC. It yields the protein CASSQESQGVRNEQFF.

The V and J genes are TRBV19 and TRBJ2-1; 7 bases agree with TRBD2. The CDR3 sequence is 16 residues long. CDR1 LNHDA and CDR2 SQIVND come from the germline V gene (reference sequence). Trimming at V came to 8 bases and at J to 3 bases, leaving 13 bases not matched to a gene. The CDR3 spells CASRLNHQRDYNEQFF. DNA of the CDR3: TGTGCCAGTCGACTTAACCACCAGCGGGACTACAATGAGCAGTTCTTC.

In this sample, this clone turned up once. CDR3 protein: CASPKGEGQTRGNEQFF. DNA for the CDR3: TGCGCCAGCCCAAAGGGAGAGGGACAGACCCGTGGGAATGAGCAGTTCTTC. The chain is built from TRBV5-1 and TRBJ2-1; 7 bases are shared with TRBD1. The CDR3 covers 17 residues. Per the germline V gene, CDR1 is SGHRS and CDR2 is YFSETQ. V lost 7 bases and J lost 7; bases outside the gene matches: 20.

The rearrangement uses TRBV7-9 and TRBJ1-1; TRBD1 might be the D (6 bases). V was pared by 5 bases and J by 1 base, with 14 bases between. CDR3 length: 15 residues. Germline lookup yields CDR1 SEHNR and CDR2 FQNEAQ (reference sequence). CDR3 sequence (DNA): TGTGCCAGCAGCCTCCAAGGGGGACAGAACACTGAAGCTTTCTTT. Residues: CASSLQGGQNTEAFF.

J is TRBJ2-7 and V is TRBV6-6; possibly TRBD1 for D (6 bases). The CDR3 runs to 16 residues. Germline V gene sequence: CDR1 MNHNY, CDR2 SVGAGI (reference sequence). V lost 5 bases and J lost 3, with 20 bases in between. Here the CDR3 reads CASSRNQGTSHYEQYF. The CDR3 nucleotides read TGTGCCAGCAGTCGCAATCAGGGGACAAGCCACTACGAGCAGTACTTC.

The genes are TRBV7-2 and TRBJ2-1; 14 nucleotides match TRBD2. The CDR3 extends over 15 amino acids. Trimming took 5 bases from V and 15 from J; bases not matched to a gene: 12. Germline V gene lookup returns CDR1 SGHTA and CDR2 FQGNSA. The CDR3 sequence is CASSEYLGLAGEMFF. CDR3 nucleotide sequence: TGTGCCAGCAGCGAATACCTGGGACTAGCGGGGGAGATGTTCTTC. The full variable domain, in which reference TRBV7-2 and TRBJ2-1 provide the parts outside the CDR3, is GAGVSQSPSNKVTEKGKDVELRCDPISGHTALYWYRQSLGQGLEFLIYFQGNSAPDKSGLPSDRFSAERTGGSVSTLTIQRTQQEDSAVYLCASSEYLGLAGEMFFGPGTRLTVL.

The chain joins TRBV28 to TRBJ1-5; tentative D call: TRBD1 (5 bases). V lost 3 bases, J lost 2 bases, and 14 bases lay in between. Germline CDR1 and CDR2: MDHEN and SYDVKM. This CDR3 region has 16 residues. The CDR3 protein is CASSFALQQGNQPQHF. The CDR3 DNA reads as TGTGCCAGCAGTTTTGCCCTTCAACAGGGCAATCAGCCCCAGCATTTT.

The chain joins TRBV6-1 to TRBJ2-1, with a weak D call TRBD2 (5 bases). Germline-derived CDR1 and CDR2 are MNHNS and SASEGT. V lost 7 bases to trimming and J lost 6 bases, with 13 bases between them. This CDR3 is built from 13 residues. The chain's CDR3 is CASMLGGRNEQFF. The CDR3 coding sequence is TGTGCCAGCATGCTTGGAGGTCGCAATGAGCAGTTCTTC.

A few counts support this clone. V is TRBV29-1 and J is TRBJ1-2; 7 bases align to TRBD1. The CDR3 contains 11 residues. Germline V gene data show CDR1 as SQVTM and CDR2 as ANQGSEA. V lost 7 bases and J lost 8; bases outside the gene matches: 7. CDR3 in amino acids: CSGTGSNGYTF. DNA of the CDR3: TGCAGCGGGACAGGTTCTAACGGCTACACCTTC.

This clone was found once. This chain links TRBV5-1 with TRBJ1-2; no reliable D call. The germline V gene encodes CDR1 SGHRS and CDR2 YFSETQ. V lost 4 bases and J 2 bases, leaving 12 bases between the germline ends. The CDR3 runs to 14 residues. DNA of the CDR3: TGCGCCAGCAGCGAACAAACGGGAAACTATGGCTACACCTTC. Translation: CASSEQTGNYGYTF.

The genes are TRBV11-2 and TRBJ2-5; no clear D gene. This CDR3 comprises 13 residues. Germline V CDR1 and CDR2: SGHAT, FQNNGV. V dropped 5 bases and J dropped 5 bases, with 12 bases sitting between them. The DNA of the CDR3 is TGTGCCAGCAGCACCCGCTGGTCTGAGACCCAGTACTTC. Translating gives CASSTRWSETQYF.

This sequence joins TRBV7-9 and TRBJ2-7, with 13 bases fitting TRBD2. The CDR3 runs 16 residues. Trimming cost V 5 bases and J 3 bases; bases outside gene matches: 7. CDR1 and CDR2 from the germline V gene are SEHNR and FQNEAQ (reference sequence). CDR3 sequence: CASSRYRLAGGYEQYF. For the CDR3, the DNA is TGTGCCAGCAGCAGATACCGACTAGCGGGAGGCTACGAGCAGTACTTC.

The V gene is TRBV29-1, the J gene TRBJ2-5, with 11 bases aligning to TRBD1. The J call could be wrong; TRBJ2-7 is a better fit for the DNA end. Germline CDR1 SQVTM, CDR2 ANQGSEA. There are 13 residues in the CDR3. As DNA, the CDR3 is TGCAGCGCCGAGGACAGGGGGCGCTCCGAGCAGTACTTC. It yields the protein CSAEDRGRSEQYF.

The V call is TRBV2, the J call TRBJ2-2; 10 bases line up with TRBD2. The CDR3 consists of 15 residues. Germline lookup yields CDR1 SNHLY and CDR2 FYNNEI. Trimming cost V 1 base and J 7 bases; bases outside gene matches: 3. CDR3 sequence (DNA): TGTGCCAGCAGTGAAGTGGTAGCGGGGGGCGGGGAGCTGTTTTTT. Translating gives CASSEVVAGGGELFF.

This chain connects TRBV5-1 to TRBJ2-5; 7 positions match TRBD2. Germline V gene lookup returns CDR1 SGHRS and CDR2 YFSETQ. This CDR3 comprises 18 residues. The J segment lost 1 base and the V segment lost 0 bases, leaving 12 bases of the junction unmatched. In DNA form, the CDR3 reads TGCGCCAGCAGCTTGGTCAGGGCCAATACGGGAGGCCAAGAGACCCAGTACTTC. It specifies CASSLVRANTGGQETQYF.

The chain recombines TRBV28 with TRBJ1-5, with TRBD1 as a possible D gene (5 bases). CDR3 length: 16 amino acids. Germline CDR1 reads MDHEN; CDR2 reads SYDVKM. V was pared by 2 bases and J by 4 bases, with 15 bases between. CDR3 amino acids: CASSLDRGLSNQPQHF. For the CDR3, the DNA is TGTGCCAGCAGTTTAGATCGGGGGTTATCAAATCAGCCCCAGCATTTT.

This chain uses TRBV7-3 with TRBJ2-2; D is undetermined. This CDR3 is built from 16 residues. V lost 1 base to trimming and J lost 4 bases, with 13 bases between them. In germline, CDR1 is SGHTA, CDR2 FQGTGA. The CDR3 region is CASSLIGIGRTGELFF. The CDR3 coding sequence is TGTGCCAGCAGCTTAATAGGTATAGGCCGCACCGGGGAGCTGTTTTTT.

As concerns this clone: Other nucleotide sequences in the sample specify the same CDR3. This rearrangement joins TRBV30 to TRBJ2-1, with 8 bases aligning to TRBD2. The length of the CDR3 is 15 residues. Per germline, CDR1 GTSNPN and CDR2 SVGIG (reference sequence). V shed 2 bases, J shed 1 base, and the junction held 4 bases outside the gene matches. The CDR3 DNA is TGTGCCTGGAGTAGGTTAGCGGGGTCCTACAATGAGCAGTTCTTC. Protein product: CAWSRLAGSYNEQFF. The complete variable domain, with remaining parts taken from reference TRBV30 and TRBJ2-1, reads SQTIHQWPATLVQPVGSPLSLECTVEGTSNPNLYWYRQAAGRGLQLLFYSVGIGQISSEVPQNLSASRPQDRQFILSSKKLLLSDSGFYLCAWSRLAGSYNEQFFGPGTRLTVL.

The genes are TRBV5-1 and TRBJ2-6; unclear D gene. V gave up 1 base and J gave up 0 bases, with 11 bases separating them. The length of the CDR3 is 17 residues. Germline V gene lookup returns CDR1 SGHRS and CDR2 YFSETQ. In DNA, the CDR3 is TGCGCCAGCAGCTTGTCGCTCGGATCCTCTGGGGCCAACGTCCTGACTTTC. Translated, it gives CASSLSLGSSGANVLTF.

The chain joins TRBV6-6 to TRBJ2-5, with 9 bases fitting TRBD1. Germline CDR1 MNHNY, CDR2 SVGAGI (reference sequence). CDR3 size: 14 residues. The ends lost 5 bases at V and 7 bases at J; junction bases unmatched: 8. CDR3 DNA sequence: TGTGCCAGCAGTGCGGACAGGGGAATTGGGACCCAGTACTTC. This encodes CASSADRGIGTQYF.